The 19 T cell receptor beta chains below all came from one sample that was sequenced in a study of T-cell reconstitution after alpha-beta-depleted transplantation in children. Unique molecular identifiers were used in preparing the TCRbeta library. Each CDR3 protein is one row after TCRdb ran MiXCR on the PCR reads. The sample includes fewer than 700,000 distinct CDR3 sequences, 13% of them seen just once. This specimen was PBMCs, mostly from graft donor cells, taken 360 days after TCRalphabeta/CD19-depleted stem cell transplant. The receptors come from a male patient between 5 and 17 years old who had a stem cell transplant for acute myeloid leukemia, so the T cells may come from the graft donor.

This clonotype was observed at least ten times. The rearrangement links TRBV29-1 to TRBJ2-5, with D possibly being TRBD1 (6 bases). The CDR3 spans 12 residues. CDR1 SQVTM and CDR2 ANQGSEA come from the germline V gene. Trimming pared 7 bases from V and 5 bases from J, leaving 14 bases between. CDR3: CSAVQGGETQYF. As DNA, the CDR3 is TGCAGCGCCGTACAGGGTGGGGAGACCCAGTACTTC.

CDR3: CSVEDLQVAGVSYEQFF. As DNA, the CDR3 is TGCAGCGTTGAAGATCTTCAGGTAGCGGGAGTCTCTTATGAGCAGTTCTTC. V usage is TRBV29-1 and J usage is TRBJ2-1, with 9 positions matching TRBD2. Looked up from germline, CDR1 is SQVTM and CDR2 is ANQGSEA. V trimming: 0 bases; J trimming: 8 bases; junction bases outside the gene matches: 14. The CDR3 length is 17 residues.

This clonotype showed up just a few times. The chain carries TRBV28 and TRBJ2-6; D is unclear. Trimming shortened V by 3 bases and J by 1 base, and 10 bases separated the two germline ends. Germline V lookup: CDR1 MDHEN, CDR2 SYDVKM. The CDR3 covers 16 residues. CDR3 coding DNA: TGTGCCAGCAGTTTGGGCTACCCTTCTGGGGCCAACGTCCTGACTTTC. As protein: CASSLGYPSGANVLTF. The variable domain in full, with the rest retrieved from reference TRBV28 and TRBJ2-6, is DVKVTQSSRYLVKRTGEKVFLECVQDMDHENMFWYRQDPGLGLRLIYFSYDVKMKEKGDIPEGYSVSREKKERFSLILESASTNQTSMYLCASSLGYPSGANVLTFGAGSRLTVL.

In its sample, this clonotype was seen a few times. V gene TRBV15 combines with J gene TRBJ1-2; D is unresolved. This CDR3 has 12 amino acids. V shed 6 bases and J shed 1 base, with 6 bases lying between them. CDR1 LNHNV and CDR2 YYDKDF come from the germline V gene (reference sequence). The CDR3 here is CATRGFNYGYTF. The CDR3 region has the DNA TGTGCCACCAGGGGTTTTAACTATGGCTACACCTTC. Combining the CDR3 with reference TRBV15 and TRBJ1-2 gives the whole variable domain DAMVIQNPRYQVTQFGKPVTLSCSQTLNHNVMYWYQQKSSQAPKLLFHYYDKDFNNEADTPDNFQSRRPNTSFCFLDIRSPGLGDTAMYLCATRGFNYGYTFGSGTRLTVV.

This clonotype occurred a few times. The chain links TRBV28 to TRBJ2-1; TRBD2 aligns across 12 bases. The CDR3 runs to 15 residues. CDR1 and CDR2 (germline): MDHEN, SYDVKM. J was trimmed by 7 bases and V by 7 bases; bases with no gene match: 8. The CDR3 sequence is CASTLAGGPRNEQFF. The DNA of the CDR3 is TGTGCCAGCACCCTAGCGGGAGGGCCTAGGAATGAGCAGTTCTTC. The full variable domain, with the rest looked up from reference TRBV28 and TRBJ2-1, is DVKVTQSSRYLVKRTGEKVFLECVQDMDHENMFWYRQDPGLGLRLIYFSYDVKMKEKGDIPEGYSVSREKKERFSLILESASTNQTSMYLCASTLAGGPRNEQFFGPGTRLTVL.

This sequence joins TRBV20-1 and TRBJ1-1, with 8 bases fitting TRBD1. The germline gives CDR1 DFQATT, CDR2 SNEGSKA (reference sequence). CDR3 size: 14 residues. Trimming cost V 1 base and J 5 bases; bases outside gene matches: 6. CDR3 DNA: TGCAGTGCTAGAGGGGACAGGCTGGAGACTGAAGCTTTCTTT. Protein: CSARGDRLETEAFF.

Comments on this clonotype: The junction departs from germline at one end; a sequencing error may be responsible. V usage is TRBV9 and J usage is TRBJ2-7, with D possibly TRBD2 on 6 matching bases. The V gene's germline CDR1 is SGDLS and CDR2 YYNGEE. The CDR3 is made up of 13 amino acids. Here the CDR3 DNA reads TGTGCCAGCAGCGTAGATACAGCGGGCGGCTTAGACTTC. This gives the protein CASSVDTAGGLDF.

This clonotype was detected only a few times. Germline and junction disagree at one end, which may indicate a read error. The chain has TRBV28 and TRBJ2-1, with 13 bases identical to TRBD2. Germline CDR1 reads MDHEN; CDR2 reads SYDVKM. This CDR3 contains 15 residues. The chain's CDR3 is CASTLLAGGPNEQFF. The CDR3 region has the DNA TGTGCCAGCACTTTACTAGCGGGAGGGCCCAATGAGCAGTTCTTC.

In this sample, this clonotype turned up a few times. J is TRBJ1-6 and V is TRBV14, with D possibly being TRBD1 (5 bases). The germline gives CDR1 SGHDN, CDR2 FVKESK. The CDR3 has 13 residues. Trimming shortened V by 5 bases and J by 7 bases, and 9 bases separated the two germline ends. The chain's CDR3 is CASSWDLNSPLHF. CDR3 in DNA: TGTGCCAGCAGCTGGGACTTGAATTCACCCCTCCACTTT.

In this sample, this clonotype turned up many times. The gene calls are TRBV7-3 and TRBJ2-7, with 7 bases aligning to TRBD2. V lost 5 bases to trimming and J lost 1 base; unmatched junction nucleotides: 8. The CDR3 length is 15 residues. Germline loops: CDR1 SGHTA, CDR2 FQGTGA. Written as DNA, the CDR3 is TGTGCCAGCAGCCCCTTTGCGGGAGTTTCCTACGAGCAGTACTTC. It yields the protein CASSPFAGVSYEQYF.

In this sample, this clonotype turned up a few times. The genes are TRBV6-1 and TRBJ2-7, with 10 bases aligning to TRBD2. Germline trimming cut 5 bases from V and 2 bases from J; bases unmatched to any gene: 9. CDR1 and CDR2 from the germline V gene are MNHNS and SASEGT. The CDR3 sequence is 16 residues long. Here the CDR3 DNA reads TGTGCCAGCAGTCCCCAACTAGCGGGACTTACCTACGAGCAGTACTTC. Amino acids: CASSPQLAGLTYEQYF.

The V call is TRBV27, the J call TRBJ2-7, with 7 positions matching TRBD2. CDR1 and CDR2 from the germline V gene are MNHEY and SMNVEV (reference sequence). With 10 bases clipped from V and 5 bases from J, the junction kept 8 bases outside the gene matches. This CDR3 comprises 12 residues. The CDR3 region has the DNA TGTGCCAACAGAGGACTAGGCAACGAGCAGTACTTC. Translated: CANRGLGNEQYF.

The chain links TRBV6-5 to TRBJ2-5; tentatively, D is TRBD2 (7 bases). From germline, CDR1 is MNHEY and CDR2 SVGAGI. Trimming removed 1 base at V and 4 bases at J, with 16 bases between. This CDR3 spans 16 amino acids. The CDR3 DNA reads TGTGCCAGCAGTTACTTAGCGGGCCGGGGGGCAGAGACCCAGTACTTC. It codes for CASSYLAGRGAETQYF.

The chain couples TRBV29-1 to TRBJ2-5; D is ambiguous. Looked up from germline, CDR1 is SQVTM and CDR2 is ANQGSEA. V shed 4 bases and J shed 5 bases, with 17 bases lying between them. This CDR3 spans 14 amino acids. The CDR3 spells CSVGTLLSFETQYF. The CDR3, as DNA: TGCAGCGTTGGAACCCTCCTAAGCTTCGAGACCCAGTACTTC.

There are a few counts of this clonotype. The chain links TRBV12-3 or TRBV12-4 to TRBJ2-7; D possibly corresponds to TRBD2 (6 bases). Between the trimmed V and J ends, which lost 1 base and 2 bases, there was a span of 12 bases. This CDR3 comprises 15 residues. The CDR3 loop reads CASSLETGVPYEQYF. The CDR3 coding sequence is TGTGCCAGCAGTTTAGAGACGGGAGTACCCTACGAGCAGTACTTC.

This clonotype was recorded a few times. J is TRBJ2-1 and V is TRBV12-3 or TRBV12-4; 10 positions agree with TRBD1. The length of the CDR3 is 17 residues. V shed 5 bases and J 8 bases; nucleotides not matched to a gene: 15. CDR3 in amino acids: CASSPPPGQGYGDEQFF. CDR3 in DNA: TGTGCCAGCAGTCCCCCTCCGGGACAGGGGTATGGGGATGAGCAGTTCTTC.

The rearrangement uses TRBV20-1 and TRBJ2-1; D may be TRBD2 (6 bases). Between the trimmed V and J ends, which lost 5 bases and 5 bases, there was a span of 13 bases. The germline V gene has CDR1 DFQATT and CDR2 SNEGSKA (reference sequence). The CDR3 is 13 residues long. The CDR3: CSASSGLHNEQFF. In DNA, the CDR3 is TGCAGTGCTTCCTCGGGACTCCACAATGAGCAGTTCTTC.

The rearrangement joins TRBV14 to TRBJ2-3; 8 bases match TRBD1. CDR3 length: 16 amino acids. V lost 2 bases and J lost 6; bases outside the gene matches: 10. Germline V lookup: CDR1 SGHDN, CDR2 FVKESK. CDR3 residues: CASSQLGTGVLDTQYF. The CDR3 DNA is TGTGCCAGCAGCCAACTCGGGACAGGAGTTCTGGATACGCAGTATTTT.

This clonotype was seen ten or more times. The gene calls are TRBV7-8 and TRBJ1-5, with a tentative D call TRBD1 (5 bases). Germline loops: CDR1 SGHVS, CDR2 FQNEAQ. The germline V and J ends were trimmed by 0 bases and 5 bases, with 8 bases remaining between them. The CDR3 spans 14 residues. Here the CDR3 reads CASSLAAGYQPQHF. CDR3 nucleotides: TGTGCCAGCAGCTTAGCGGCAGGGTATCAGCCCCAGCATTTT.